A single sample is the source of the 21 T cell receptor beta chains below, sequenced in a study of CD8 T cells in ankylosing spondylitis. TCRdb independently ran MiXCR on the 5' RACE reads; one entry per CDR3 protein. The sample lists under 450,000 distinct CDR3 sequences; 20% to 25% were seen once. Sequencing was done on a sample of blood, either unsorted or a sorted T cell fraction (not recorded which). These receptors were taken from a male donor with ankylosing spondylitis or in good health (not recorded which).

This clonotype was counted a few times. The rearrangement uses TRBV3-1 and TRBJ2-2, with TRBD1 matching 10 bases. The CDR3 contains 15 residues. CDR1 and CDR2 from the germline V gene are LGHDT and YNNKEL (reference sequence). Trimming removed 4 bases from V and 4 bases from J; junction bases left unmatched: 3. CDR3 protein: CASSPGTGVTGELFF. The CDR3 nucleotides read TGTGCCAGCAGCCCCGGGACAGGGGTCACCGGGGAGCTGTTTTTT.

The table lists this clonotype with a few counts. V is TRBV7-3 and J is TRBJ1-3; 7 nucleotides agree with TRBD1. Germline V CDR1 and CDR2: SGHTA, FQGTGA. The CDR3 is made up of 15 amino acids. Trimming removed 3 bases from V and 4 bases from J; junction bases left unmatched: 6. The CDR3 sequence: CASSLPGTEGNTIYF. Here the CDR3 DNA reads TGTGCCAGCAGCTTGCCTGGGACAGAGGGAAACACCATATATTTT.

This chain uses TRBV7-9 with TRBJ2-3, with D tentatively TRBD1 (5 bases). Trimming took 11 bases from V and 7 from J, leaving 19 bases between them. This CDR3 region has 13 residues. Germline values: CDR1 SEHNR, CDR2 FQNEAQ (reference sequence). CDR3 protein: CASKGPPMNTQYF. In DNA, the CDR3 is TGTGCCTCCAAGGGGCCCCCTATGAATACGCAGTATTTT.

The rearrangement joins TRBV29-1 to TRBJ2-1; tentative D call: TRBD1 (5 bases). Germline lookup yields CDR1 SQVTM and CDR2 ANQGSEA. V lost 3 bases, J lost 2 bases, and 17 bases lay in between. This CDR3 has 16 residues. CDR3 DNA: TGCAGCGTTGAGGGCTTGGGGCAGGGCGCCTACAATGAGCAGTTCTTC. It specifies CSVEGLGQGAYNEQFF.

This sequence joins TRBV11-2 and TRBJ2-7; TRBD2 matches at 10 bases. Germline V lookup: CDR1 SGHAT, CDR2 FQNNGV. The J segment lost 4 bases and the V segment lost 1 base, leaving 7 bases of the junction unmatched. CDR3 size: 16 residues. The CDR3 sequence: CASSLGPSGGGYEQYF. The CDR3, as DNA: TGTGCCAGCAGCTTAGGCCCTAGCGGGGGAGGGTACGAGCAGTACTTC.

The V and J genes are TRBV11-2 and TRBJ2-1; TRBD2 matches 13 bases. Germline V CDR1 and CDR2: SGHAT, FQNNGV. This CDR3 has 17 residues. The ends lost 4 bases at V and 7 bases at J; junction bases unmatched: 10. CDR3 coding DNA: TGTGCCAGCAGCTCCCGACTAGCGGGGGGACCTGGGAATGAGCAGTTCTTC. Its translation is CASSSRLAGGPGNEQFF.

The J gene is TRBJ2-5, the V gene TRBV11-2; 8 bases map to TRBD2. Unmatched junction bases numbered 12, after V lost 4 bases and J lost 5 bases. Per germline, CDR1 SGHAT and CDR2 FQNNGV. The CDR3 spans 16 residues. CDR3 coding DNA: TGTGCCAGCAGCTCTTCGACTGCAGCGGGGGTGGAGACCCAGTACTTC. Protein sequence: CASSSSTAAGVETQYF.

The chain is built from TRBV5-1 and TRBJ2-7; no firm D call. There are 13 residues in the CDR3. Per germline, CDR1 SGHRS and CDR2 YFSETQ. Trimming cost V 0 bases and J 5 bases, with 9 bases left between them. The CDR3 DNA reads as TGCGCCAGCAGCTTGGGATCATACAACGAGCAGTACTTC. Its protein is CASSLGSYNEQYF.

The V and J genes are TRBV5-6 and TRBJ1-2; 8 bases agree with TRBD1. The V gene's germline CDR1 is SGHDT and CDR2 YYEEEE. This CDR3 contains 16 residues. The V gene end was trimmed by 0 bases and the J gene end by 0 bases; junction bases not matched to a gene: 4. Here the CDR3 DNA reads TGTGCCAGCAGCTTGGCGGCGACAGGGGCTAACTATGGCTACACCTTC. It is translated as CASSLAATGANYGYTF.

The V gene is TRBV27, the J gene TRBJ2-3, with 8 bases lining up with TRBD2. This CDR3 comprises 19 residues. Germline V gene lookup returns CDR1 MNHEY and CDR2 SMNVEV (reference sequence). V lost 0 bases and J lost 2; bases outside the gene matches: 13. This CDR3 is CASSLSLPLAGGDTDTQYF. CDR3 coding DNA: TGTGCCAGCAGTTTATCCCTGCCCCTTGCGGGGGGCGACACAGATACGCAGTATTTT.

This clonotype was found many times. CDR3 protein: CASSFSPAFQETQYF. The CDR3 nucleotides read TGTGCCAGCAGCTTTTCCCCGGCCTTCCAAGAGACCCAGTACTTC. The gene calls are TRBV7-9 and TRBJ2-5; D unclear. The V end was cut by 3 bases, the J end by 1 base, with 12 bases between. CDR1 is SEHNR and CDR2 is FQNEAQ in the germline V gene (reference sequence). This CDR3 spans 15 amino acids.

J is TRBJ2-2 and V is TRBV7-8; D might be TRBD2 (6 bases). The CDR3 length is 16 residues. V shed 3 bases and J shed 2 bases, with 13 bases lying between them. Germline values: CDR1 SGHVS, CDR2 FQNEAQ. CDR3 in amino acids: CASSFPTSPNTGELFF. DNA of the CDR3: TGTGCCAGCAGCTTCCCCACTAGCCCAAACACCGGGGAGCTGTTTTTT.

This clonotype was recorded many times. J is TRBJ2-2 and V is TRBV5-1; tentatively, D is TRBD1 (6 bases). V was pared by 1 base and J by 2 bases, with 9 bases between. Germline V gene sequence: CDR1 SGHRS, CDR2 YFSETQ. This CDR3 has 15 residues. The CDR3 DNA reads as TGCGCCAGCAGCTTGTTACAGGGTAACACCGGGGAGCTGTTTTTT. It yields the protein CASSLLQGNTGELFF. Full variable domain (remainder filled in from reference TRBV5-1 and TRBJ2-2): KAGVTQTPRYLIKTRGQQVTLSCSPISGHRSVSWYQQTPGQGLQFLFEYFSETQRNKGNFPGRFSGRQFSNSRSEMNVSTLELGDSALYLCASSLLQGNTGELFFGEGSRLTVL.

The chain employs TRBV20-1 and TRBJ2-1; no clear D gene. With 6 bases removed from V and 3 bases from J, the gap between germline ends came to 6 bases. The CDR3 covers 11 residues. CDR1 and CDR2 (germline): DFQATT, SNEGSKA (reference sequence). The CDR3 loop is CSAPDYNEQFF. CDR3 nucleotide sequence: TGCAGTGCCCCGGACTACAATGAGCAGTTCTTC.

V gene TRBV12-3 or TRBV12-4 combines with J gene TRBJ1-4; TRBD1 might be the D (5 bases). With 3 bases removed from V and 10 bases from J, the gap between germline ends came to 6 bases. The CDR3 runs 11 residues. The CDR3 DNA is TGTGCCAGCAGTTTCGGGGGAAAACTGTTTTTT. Translating it yields CASSFGGKLFF.

This clonotype was seen more than once but under ten times. The chain is built from TRBV7-9 and TRBJ2-7, with a weak D call TRBD1 (6 bases). Trimming pared 11 bases from V and 0 bases from J, leaving 14 bases between. The CDR3 loop spans 13 amino acids. The germline V gene has CDR1 SEHNR and CDR2 FQNEAQ (reference sequence). CDR3 DNA: TGTGCCTCAAGACAGGCGAGCTCCTACGAGCAGTACTTC. Translated, it gives CASRQASSYEQYF.

This clonotype was counted at least ten times. J is TRBJ2-3 and V is TRBV12-3 or TRBV12-4; 10 bases are a match to TRBD1. The CDR3 runs 13 residues. Trimming took 8 bases from V and 4 from J; bases not matched to a gene: 3. CDR3 nucleotide sequence: TGTGCCAGCCGAGGACAGGGGGCAGATACGCAGTATTTT. Translated: CASRGQGADTQYF.

Ten or more counts support this clonotype. The rearrangement uses TRBV12-3 or TRBV12-4 and TRBJ2-7; D ambiguous. The ends were cut back, 2 bases at V and 6 bases at J, with 14 bases in the middle. The CDR3 runs 14 residues. The CDR3 DNA reads TGTGCCAGCAGTTTATTCAGCAGTACTGGCGAGCAGTACTTC. This gives the protein CASSLFSSTGEQYF.

The sample holds a few counts of this clonotype. The gene calls are TRBV18 and TRBJ2-1; no definite D call. Germline loops: CDR1 KGHSH, CDR2 LQKENI. Trimming shortened V by 3 bases and J by 8 bases, and 14 bases separated the two germline ends. The CDR3 covers 14 residues. CDR3 protein: CASSPMDLVYEQFF. For the CDR3, the DNA is TGTGCCAGCTCACCGATGGACCTTGTCTATGAGCAGTTCTTC. Full variable domain (remainder filled in from reference TRBV18 and TRBJ2-1): NAGVMQNPRHLVRRRGQEARLRCSPMKGHSHVYWYRQLPEEGLKFMVYLQKENIIDESGMPKERFSAEFPKEGPSILRIQQVVRGDSAAYFCASSPMDLVYEQFFGPGTRLTVL.

The chain has TRBV7-8 and TRBJ2-7; 7 bases are a match to TRBD1. Germline CDR1 and CDR2: SGHVS and FQNEAQ. This CDR3 is built from 17 residues. Unmatched junction bases numbered 13, after V lost 5 bases and J lost 0 bases. The CDR3 spells CASSLLPGQSISYEQYF. DNA of the CDR3: TGTGCCAGCAGCCTTCTGCCGGGACAGAGTATCTCCTACGAGCAGTACTTC.

This clonotype was picked up a small number of times. The chain is built from TRBV6-1 and TRBJ2-1; TRBD1 matches 9 bases. The CDR3 has 15 residues. V gave up 5 bases and J gave up 4 bases; unmatched junction bases: 6. In germline, CDR1 is MNHNS, CDR2 SASEGT. The CDR3 DNA reads TGTGCCAGCAGTCCGACGACAGGGGGATACAATGAGCAGTTCTTC. It is translated as CASSPTTGGYNEQFF.